The present T cell receptor (beta chain) was sequenced within a study of OX40 agonist ivuxolimab in advanced cancers. Study information: Hepatocellular carcinoma, melanoma, renal cell or head and neck cancer affected the dose-escalation patients. It was permissible to have had prior anti-PD-1, anti-PD-L1 or anti-CTLA-4 therapy, and about 40% had some.

V dropped 4 bases and J dropped 0 bases, with 15 bases sitting between them. CDR3 length: 16 residues. Germline V gives CDR1 ENHRY, CDR2 SYGVKD. Profiling relied on immunoSEQ multiplex PCR, and the TCRdb table lists in-frame clones only, not all of them. The profile covers over 80,000 clones, with under 85% appearing a single time and around 5% taken by the ten largest. Study-wide findings and caveats: Circulating CD4+ and CD8+ T cells showed clonal expansion by week 6 at 0.1 to 3.0 mg/kg.

This clone was observed a few times. Antigen unknown. This sequence originates from an adult with an advanced solid tumor such as melanoma, head and neck, liver or kidney cancer. The chain uses TRBV10-3 and TRBJ2-5; maybe TRBD1 (6 bases). The source material was CD4+ or CD8+ T cells sorted from blood, sampled in a trial of the OX40 agonist ivuxolimab. The CDR3 DNA reads as TGTGCCATCAGTGGAGGAACGGACAGCAACCAAGAGACCCAGTACTTC. It encodes CAISGGTDSNQETQYF.